Listed here are 4 T cell receptor beta chains from one sample, sequenced in a study of T cells in Graves' hyperthyroidism and ophthalmopathy. Amplified TCR beta CDR3 regions derived from RNA transcripts. The HTBI primer set served for first-round RT-PCR of the TCR CDR3. TCRdb re-called the multiplex PCR reads with MiXCR, one entry per CDR3 protein. The top ten hold 16% of the sample, which has fewer than 900,000 distinct CDR3 sequences, approximately 18% seen once. The sequencing sample was made of blood. These receptors came from a woman in her forties or fifties with Graves' hyperthyroidism that later progressed to Graves' ophthalmopathy.

V is TRBV6-2 or TRBV6-3 and J is TRBJ2-3; D gene unclear. The CDR3 spans 13 residues. Trimming stripped 8 bases from V and 0 bases from J, with 9 bases between. The V gene's germline CDR1 is MNHEY and CDR2 SVGEGT. In nucleotides, the CDR3 is TGTGCCAGCGGACGGGCAAGCACAGATACGCAGTATTTT. Translation gives CASGRASTDTQYF.

The chain combines TRBV6-2 or TRBV6-3 with TRBJ1-5; 9 bases are a match to TRBD1. The V gene end was trimmed by 5 bases and the J gene end by 6 bases; junction bases not matched to a gene: 14. Per germline, CDR1 MNHEY and CDR2 SVGEGT. This CDR3 has 17 amino acids. As DNA, the CDR3 is TGTGCCAGCAGTCAAGTCCCGGGACAGGGTATCAGTCAGCCCCAGCATTTT. This sequence encodes CASSQVPGQGISQPQHF.

This clonotype was seen many times. V gene TRBV27 combines with J gene TRBJ2-1; D is perhaps TRBD2 (5 bases). V gave up 7 bases and J gave up 4 bases, with 14 bases separating them. Germline lookup yields CDR1 MNHEY and CDR2 SMNVEV (reference sequence). The CDR3 totals 14 residues. The CDR3 is CASKRLVIYNEQFF. CDR3 nucleotide sequence: TGTGCCAGCAAGCGGCTAGTGATTTACAATGAGCAGTTCTTC.

This clonotype was observed a few times. The J gene is TRBJ2-7, the V gene TRBV29-1, with a possible D match to TRBD1 (6 bases). This CDR3 has 12 amino acids. The germline V and J ends were trimmed by 7 bases and 5 bases, with 15 bases remaining between them. CDR1 is SQVTM and CDR2 is ANQGSEA in the germline V gene. In DNA, the CDR3 is TGCAGCGCCACCCCACAGGGTAACGAGCAGTACTTC. Translation gives CSATPQGNEQYF.